Below, 13 T cell receptor beta chains from the same sample are listed, as sequenced in a study of blood T cells in healthy people across ages. A second roughly 6 to 12 cycle PCR used barcoded and J-beta primers. TCRdb reprocessed the 5' RACE reads via MiXCR and lists one record per CDR3 protein. The sample shows hundreds of thousands of distinct CDR3 sequences, approximately 53% of them seen only once. The sample consisted of blood. These receptors were obtained from a man aged 35 to 55 in good health.

The CDR3 spells CASSWVLLQRELDYEQYF. The CDR3 DNA follows: TGTGCCAGCAGTTGGGTCCTTTTGCAGCGGGAACTCGACTACGAGCAGTACTTC. V gene TRBV6-2 or TRBV6-3 combines with J gene TRBJ2-7, with 7 bases identical to TRBD2. The germline V gene encodes CDR1 MNHEY and CDR2 SVGEGT. The CDR3 totals 18 residues. V was clipped by 4 bases and J by 3 bases; unmatched bases: 18.

The V gene is TRBV25-1, the J gene TRBJ2-3; 7 nucleotides align to TRBD2. CDR3 length: 17 residues. The trim removed 7 bases at V and 4 bases at J, leaving 17 bases unmatched. CDR1 is MGHDK and CDR2 is SYGVNS in the germline V gene. The CDR3 sequence is CASTPSWGGSRSDTQYF. The CDR3 coding sequence is TGTGCCAGCACTCCTTCATGGGGCGGGAGTCGATCAGATACGCAGTATTTT.

This chain connects TRBV5-1 to TRBJ2-3, with TRBD2 as a possible D gene (6 bases). The CDR3 has 17 residues. Germline lookup yields CDR1 SGHRS and CDR2 YFSETQ. V dropped 3 bases and J dropped 0 bases, with 17 bases sitting between them. The CDR3: CASSSGGIATSTDTQYF. CDR3 bases: TGCGCCAGCAGCTCAGGCGGGATCGCGACGAGCACAGATACGCAGTATTTT.

In its sample, this clonotype was seen once. The J gene is TRBJ2-1, the V gene TRBV2; no definite D call. With 7 bases removed from V and 9 bases from J, the gap between germline ends came to 7 bases. Germline CDR1 reads SNHLY; CDR2 reads FYNNEI. The CDR3 length is 10 residues. Here the CDR3 reads CASIAGEQFF. In DNA, the CDR3 is TGTGCCAGCATAGCCGGTGAGCAGTTCTTC.

V gene TRBV9 combines with J gene TRBJ2-1, with D unresolved. CDR1 is SGDLS, CDR2 YYNGEE, per germline. Trimming took 3 bases from V and 5 from J, leaving 12 bases between them. The CDR3 sequence is 14 residues long. In DNA form, the CDR3 reads TGTGCCAGCAGCGGAGCCTTGTGGGACAATGAGCAGTTCTTC. It encodes CASSGALWDNEQFF.

The J gene is TRBJ2-5, the V gene TRBV12-3 or TRBV12-4; D is possibly TRBD1 or TRBD2 (5 bases each). The CDR3 covers 15 residues. The ends were cut back, 6 bases at V and 7 bases at J, with 21 bases in the middle. The DNA of the CDR3 is TGTGCCAGCAGACTTGGGACCAGCGTGTTTGGGACCCAGTACTTC. The encoded protein is CASRLGTSVFGTQYF.

The chain combines TRBV5-6 with TRBJ2-1; either TRBD1 or TRBD2 may fit D (5 bases each). The CDR3 extends over 16 amino acids. The germline CDR1 and CDR2 sequences are SGHDT and YYEEEE. V shed 4 bases and J shed 1 base, with 15 bases lying between them. The DNA of the CDR3 is TGTGCCAGCAGCCGGACGCCCAGGGAGTCCTACAATGAGCAGTTCTTC. Translation gives CASSRTPRESYNEQFF. The complete variable domain, with remaining parts taken from reference TRBV5-6 and TRBJ2-1, reads DAGVTQSPTHLIKTRGQQVTLRCSPKSGHDTVSWYQQALGQGPQFIFQYYEEEERQRGNFPDRFSGHQFPNYSSELNVNALLLGDSALYLCASSRTPRESYNEQFFGPGTRLTVL.

In its sample, this clonotype was seen a few times. The CDR3 is CASSQDTAARGTQYF. DNA for the CDR3: TGTGCCAGCAGCCAAGACACAGCGGCGCGTGGGACCCAGTACTTC. This chain joins TRBV3-1 and TRBJ2-5, with D perhaps TRBD2 (5 bases). Deletions cut 0 bases from V and 7 bases from J, with 15 bases between. The length of the CDR3 is 15 residues. Germline CDR1 and CDR2: LGHDT and YNNKEL (reference sequence).

This chain connects TRBV29-1 to TRBJ2-1, with D tentatively TRBD2 (6 bases). Germline assignment: CDR1 SQVTM and CDR2 ANQGSEA. CDR3 length: 13 residues. The germline V and J ends were trimmed by 7 bases and 6 bases, with 16 bases remaining between them. The CDR3 protein is CSAGGGLGNEQFF. The CDR3 nucleotides read TGCAGCGCCGGTGGAGGGTTGGGCAATGAGCAGTTCTTC.

The gene calls are TRBV2 and TRBJ2-1; no definite D call. Looked up from germline, CDR1 is SNHLY and CDR2 is FYNNEI. Trimming left V 3 bases short and J 7 bases short, with 13 bases between. The CDR3 has 14 residues. Here the CDR3 DNA reads TGTGCCAGCAGTGACAGGTCGACCTCGAATGAGCAGTTCTTC. Encoded protein: CASSDRSTSNEQFF. The full variable domain, rest sourced from reference TRBV2 and TRBJ2-1, is EPEVTQTPSHQVTQMGQEVILRCVPISNHLYFYWYRQILGQKVEFLVSFYNNEISEKSEIFDDQFSVERPDGSNFTLKIRSTKLEDSAMYFCASSDRSTSNEQFFGPGTRLTVL.

The chain has TRBV2 and TRBJ1-2; tentative D call: TRBD1 (5 bases). The CDR3 is 15 amino acids. The germline CDR1 and CDR2 sequences are SNHLY and FYNNEI. V lost 6 bases to trimming and J lost 0 bases, with 14 bases between them. The CDR3 reads CASRQEGTANYGYTF. The CDR3 DNA reads TGTGCCAGCAGGCAGGAGGGGACCGCTAACTATGGCTACACCTTC.

This clonotype was counted a few times. The rearrangement joins TRBV13 to TRBJ2-3; maybe TRBD2 (5 bases). Germline V gene sequence: CDR1 PRHDT, CDR2 FYEKMQ (reference sequence). The CDR3 covers 14 residues. V was trimmed by 5 bases and J by 5 bases, leaving 14 bases between them. This CDR3 is CASSESSWQDTQYF. The CDR3 DNA is TGTGCCAGCAGCGAATCTAGCTGGCAAGATACGCAGTATTTT.

This chain connects TRBV4-1 to TRBJ2-7; D possibly corresponds to TRBD2 (5 bases). With 1 base removed from V and 3 bases from J, the gap between germline ends came to 10 bases. The V gene's germline CDR1 is MGHRA and CDR2 YSYEKL. The CDR3 runs 14 residues. This CDR3 is CASSQGGYLYEQYF. The CDR3 nucleotides read TGCGCCAGCAGCCAAGGAGGGTACCTCTACGAGCAGTACTTC.